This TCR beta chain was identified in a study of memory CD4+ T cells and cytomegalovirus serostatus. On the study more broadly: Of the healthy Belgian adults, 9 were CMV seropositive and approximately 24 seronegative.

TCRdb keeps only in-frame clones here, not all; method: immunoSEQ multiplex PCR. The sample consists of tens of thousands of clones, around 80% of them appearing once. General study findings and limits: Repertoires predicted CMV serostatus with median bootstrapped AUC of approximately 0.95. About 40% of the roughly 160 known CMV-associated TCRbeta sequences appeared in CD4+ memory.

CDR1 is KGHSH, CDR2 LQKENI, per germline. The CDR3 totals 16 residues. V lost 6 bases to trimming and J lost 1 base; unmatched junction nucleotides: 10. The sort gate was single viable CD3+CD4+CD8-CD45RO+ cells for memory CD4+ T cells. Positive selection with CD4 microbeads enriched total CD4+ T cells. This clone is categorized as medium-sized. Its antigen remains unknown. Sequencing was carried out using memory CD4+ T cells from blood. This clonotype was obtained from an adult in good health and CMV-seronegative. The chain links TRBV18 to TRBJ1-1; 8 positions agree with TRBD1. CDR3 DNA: TGTGCCAGCTCGCTACGAACCGACAGGGGGAACACTGAAGCTTTCTTT. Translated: CASSLRTDRGNTEAFF. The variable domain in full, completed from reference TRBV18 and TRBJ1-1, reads NAGVMQNPRHLVRRRGQEARLRCSPMKGHSHVYWYRQLPEEGLKFMVYLQKENIIDESGMPKERFSAEFPKEGPSILRIQQVVRGDSAAYFCASSLRTDRGNTEAFFGQGTRLTVV.